Here is one T cell receptor (beta chain) with its context. The data were taken from a study of T-cell memory formation after mild COVID-19. From the 5' RACE reads, TCRdb called clonotypes with MiXCR, one entry per CDR3 protein. Of around 200,000 distinct CDR3 sequences detected, 10% appear once; the ten largest clones hold roughly 3%. The germline V gene has CDR1 GTSNPN and CDR2 SVGIG (reference sequence). The CDR3 is 12 residues long. After removal of 4 bases from V and 6 bases from J, the junction contained 3 bases not matched to a gene. Source material: PBMCs or a T cell subset sorted from them (not recorded which). The chain has TRBV30 and TRBJ2-3; 8 bases match TRBD2. This clonotype originated in a young man who had mild COVID-19 (a few samples of this study predate the infection). Cell type and time point are not known. CDR3 sequence: CAWKPSGDTQYF. The CDR3 DNA reads as TGTGCCTGGAAACCTAGCGGGGATACGCAGTATTTT.